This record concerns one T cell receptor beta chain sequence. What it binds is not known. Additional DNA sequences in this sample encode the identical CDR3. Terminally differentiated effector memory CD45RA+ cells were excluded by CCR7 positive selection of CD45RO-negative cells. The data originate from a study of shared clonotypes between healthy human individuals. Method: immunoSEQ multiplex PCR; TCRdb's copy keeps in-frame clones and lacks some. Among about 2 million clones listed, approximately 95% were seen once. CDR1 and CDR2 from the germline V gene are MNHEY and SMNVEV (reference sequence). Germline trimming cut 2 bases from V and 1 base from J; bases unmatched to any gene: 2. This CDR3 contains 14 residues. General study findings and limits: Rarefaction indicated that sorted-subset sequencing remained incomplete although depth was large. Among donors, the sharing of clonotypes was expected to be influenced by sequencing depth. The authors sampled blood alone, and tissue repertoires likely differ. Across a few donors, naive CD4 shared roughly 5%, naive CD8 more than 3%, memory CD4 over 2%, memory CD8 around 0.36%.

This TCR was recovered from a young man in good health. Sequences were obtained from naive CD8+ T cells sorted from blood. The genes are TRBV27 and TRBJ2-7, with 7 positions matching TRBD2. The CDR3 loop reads CASSLSGDSYEQYF. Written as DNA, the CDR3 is TGTGCCAGCAGTTTAAGCGGGGATTCCTACGAGCAGTACTTC.